Given below is one TCR beta chain in context. How the authors handled the data: For nucleated cells, counts were estimated from reference gene primer amplification. Sequenced by immunoSEQ multiplex PCR; TCRdb stores in-frame clones only, minus some. V, J and clone size are taken as reported in that table, and D and trimming were inferred from the DNA itself. The table shows about 170,000 clones, with about 85% occurring only once. The CDR3 consists of 14 residues. The germline V gene encodes CDR1 SGHNT and CDR2 YENEEA. Trimming removed 1 base from V and 3 bases from J, with 7 bases in between. This entry comes from a study of blood T cell repertoires in COVID-19.

The specimen was peripheral blood. The receptor was derived from an elderly man with COVID-19, enrolled during active disease. This chain links TRBV11-3 with TRBJ2-1; weak D call: TRBD2 (5 bases). The CDR3 loop reads CASSLGGLYNEQFF. The CDR3 DNA is TGTGCCAGCAGCTTAGGAGGGCTCTACAATGAGCAGTTCTTC. The variable domain in full, completed from reference TRBV11-3 and TRBJ2-1, reads EAGVVQSPRYKIIEKKQPVAFWCNPISGHNTLYWYLQNLGQGPELLIRYENEEAVDDSQLPKDRFSAERLKGVDSTLKIQPAELGDSAVYLCASSLGGLYNEQFFGPGTRLTVL.